The TCR beta chain described here comes from a study of shared clonotypes between healthy human individuals. This CDR3 is built from 14 residues. J lost 4 bases, V lost 5 bases, and 5 bases had no gene match. The germline CDR1 and CDR2 sequences are MNHNS and SASEGT. The protocol was immunoSEQ multiplex PCR, while the TCRdb copy is restricted to in-frame clones and leaves out a portion. The sample shows about 1.1 million clones, roughly 80% of them seen only once. The sample was memory CD4+ T cells from PBMCs. Subset specified: CD45RA-negative fraction. The clonotype was recovered from a man aged 18 to 35 in good health. Some clones in this sample may be carry-over from other donors' samples. This rearrangement joins TRBV6-1 to TRBJ1-2; 9 bases match TRBD1. The CDR3 sequence is CASSRDRVGYGYTF. The CDR3 DNA is TGTGCCAGCAGTAGGGACAGGGTAGGCTATGGCTACACCTTC.